One sample yielded the 22 T cell receptor beta chains listed below, sequenced in a study of graft-versus-host responses after intestinal transplantation. The table came from immunoSEQ multiplex PCR; TCRdb's copy has only in-frame clones and leaves some out. The table records nearly 95,000 clones, roughly 91% of them present only once. These receptors have no known antigen. This specimen consisted of unstimulated CD8+ T cells sorted from spleen or lymph node cells, obtained before intestinal transplant. These receptor sequences come from a human donor who received an intestinal transplant.

In this sample, this clone turned up once. The V call is TRBV7-9, the J call TRBJ2-3; tentative D call: TRBD1 (6 bases). Trimming stripped 5 bases from V and 4 bases from J, with 16 bases between. The CDR3 spans 15 residues. From germline, CDR1 is SEHNR and CDR2 FQNEAQ (reference sequence). The CDR3 DNA is TGTGCCAGCAGCCCTACAGGGTCGTCTGCAGATACGCAGTATTTT. Protein: CASSPTGSSADTQYF.

The chain carries TRBV29-1 and TRBJ2-1, with D tentatively TRBD2 (5 bases). Germline CDR1 reads SQVTM; CDR2 reads ANQGSEA. V lost 4 bases, J lost 9 bases, and 16 bases lay in between. The length of the CDR3 is 13 residues. For the CDR3, the DNA is TGCAGCGTTGTGGACTCACCCGCGAGTGAGCAGTTCTTC. Translation gives CSVVDSPASEQFF.

V is TRBV18 and J is TRBJ2-7; D perhaps matches TRBD2 (5 bases). The length of the CDR3 is 13 residues. Trimming removed 0 bases from V and 7 bases from J, with 10 bases in between. Germline values: CDR1 KGHSH, CDR2 LQKENI. CDR3 coding DNA: TGTGCCAGCTCACCACCCGCCGGGGTTGAGCAGTACTTC. Translating gives CASSPPAGVEQYF.

V gene TRBV4-1 combines with J gene TRBJ1-1; perhaps TRBD1 as D (6 bases). There are 16 residues in the CDR3. Trimming removed 1 base at V and 3 bases at J, with 15 bases between. Germline CDR1 reads MGHRA; CDR2 reads YSYEKL. CDR3 sequence reads: CASSQVGRGADTEAFF. CDR3 sequence (DNA): TGCGCCAGCAGCCAAGTCGGGAGGGGGGCTGACACTGAAGCTTTCTTT.

The chain combines TRBV4-3 with TRBJ2-2, with D perhaps TRBD1 (6 bases). Germline CDR1 and CDR2: LGHNA and YSLEER. The CDR3 has 14 residues. Deletions cut 4 bases from V and 4 bases from J, with 10 bases between. CDR3 nucleotides: TGCGCCAGCAGCCTTCACAGGGCCACCGGGGAGCTGTTTTTT. The encoded protein is CASSLHRATGELFF.

The J gene is TRBJ2-1, the V gene TRBV27; 8 bases align to TRBD2. The CDR3 length is 14 residues. Germline trimming cut 8 bases from V and 7 bases from J; bases unmatched to any gene: 10. Germline V lookup: CDR1 MNHEY, CDR2 SMNVEV (reference sequence). CDR3 nucleotide sequence: TGTGCCAGCGGCTTAGCGGGGCACGTAAATGAGCAGTTCTTC. Translating gives CASGLAGHVNEQFF.

The genes are TRBV15 and TRBJ1-4, with 7 bases lining up with TRBD1. The CDR3 covers 15 residues. Germline V gene data show CDR1 as LNHNV and CDR2 as YYDKDF (reference sequence). The V and J ends lost 2 bases and 2 bases, in that order; junction bases with no gene match: 2. CDR3 in DNA: TGTGCCACCAGCAGAATACAGGGGACTAATGAAAAACTGTTTTTT. Its translation: CATSRIQGTNEKLFF.

The chain is built from TRBV7-2 and TRBJ1-1; D call uncertain. Trimming took 5 bases from V and 0 from J, leaving 16 bases between them. Germline V gene data show CDR1 as SGHTA and CDR2 as FQGNSA. The length of the CDR3 is 16 residues. CDR3 residues: CASSLWDKGVNTEAFF. CDR3 bases: TGTGCCAGCAGCCTATGGGATAAGGGAGTGAACACTGAAGCTTTCTTT. Looking up the rest from reference TRBV7-2 and TRBJ1-1 gives the full variable domain: GAGVSQSPSNKVTEKGKDVELRCDPISGHTALYWYRQSLGQGLEFLIYFQGNSAPDKSGLPSDRFSAERTGGSVSTLTIQRTQQEDSAVYLCASSLWDKGVNTEAFFGQGTRLTVV.

This chain links TRBV21-1 with TRBJ2-3; TRBD1 was called by the table and not checked on the DNA. TRBV21-1 is noted as a pseudogene. The CDR3 spans 14 residues. DNA for the CDR3: TGTGCCAGCGCGGGACAGGGAGGCACAGATACGCAGTATTTT. As protein: CASAGQGGTDTQYF.

This clone was seen a handful of times. The chain has TRBV19 and TRBJ1-5; tentatively, D is TRBD1 (6 bases). CDR3 length: 15 residues. Germline CDR1 and CDR2: LNHDA and SQIVND (reference sequence). Trimming stripped 7 bases from V and 2 bases from J, with 15 bases between. The CDR3 reads CASMDSGVGNQPQHF. The CDR3 nucleotides are TGTGCCAGTATGGATTCAGGGGTGGGCAATCAGCCCCAGCATTTT. The entire variable domain, with the rest obtained from reference TRBV19 and TRBJ1-5, is as follows: DGGITQSPKYLFRKEGQNVTLSCEQNLNHDAMYWYRQDPGQGLRLIYYSQIVNDFQKGDIAEGYSVSREKKESFPLTVTSAQKNPTAFYLCASMDSGVGNQPQHFGDGTRLSIL.

The chain combines TRBV5-5 with TRBJ1-3; unclear D gene. The CDR3 runs to 13 residues. The ends were cut back, 0 bases at V and 8 bases at J, with 9 bases in the middle. CDR1 and CDR2 from the germline V gene are SGHKS and YYEKEE (reference sequence). The CDR3: CASSLVGRDTIYF. The DNA of the CDR3 is TGTGCCAGCAGCTTGGTAGGGAGAGACACCATATATTTT. Supplemented by reference TRBV5-5 and TRBJ1-3, the full variable domain reads DAGVTQSPTHLIKTRGQQVTLRCSPISGHKSVSWYQQVLGQGPQFIFQYYEKEERGRGNFPDRFSARQFPNYSSELNVNALLLGDSALYLCASSLVGRDTIYFGEGSWLTVV.

The chain carries TRBV6-6 and TRBJ2-7, with D perhaps TRBD2 (6 bases). V lost 0 bases to trimming and J lost 5 bases, with 17 bases between them. CDR3 size: 16 residues. Germline V gives CDR1 MNHNY, CDR2 SVGAGI (reference sequence). The CDR3 coding sequence is TGTGCCAGCAGTTACTCATCGTTCGGGGGAGGCCACGAGCAGTACTTC. This gives the protein CASSYSSFGGGHEQYF.

CDR3 residues: CASSSYNRGKVYNEQFF. DNA of the CDR3: TGTGCCAGCAGCTCCTATAACAGGGGTAAAGTCTACAATGAGCAGTTCTTC. This sequence joins TRBV11-3 and TRBJ2-1; 7 bases agree with TRBD1. This CDR3 spans 17 amino acids. Trimming cost V 4 bases and J 3 bases; bases outside gene matches: 12. Germline V lookup: CDR1 SGHNT, CDR2 YENEEA. Together with reference TRBV11-3 and TRBJ2-1, the CDR3 gives the full variable domain: EAGVVQSPRYKIIEKKQPVAFWCNPISGHNTLYWYLQNLGQGPELLIRYENEEAVDDSQLPKDRFSAERLKGVDSTLKIQPAELGDSAVYLCASSSYNRGKVYNEQFFGPGTRLTVL.

The rearrangement links TRBV9 to TRBJ2-3; tentatively, D is TRBD2 (5 bases). Trimming removed 4 bases from V and 0 bases from J, with 18 bases in between. The CDR3 contains 17 residues. CDR1 and CDR2 (germline): SGDLS, YYNGEE. The CDR3 is CASSPRDLRVSTDTQYF. In DNA form, the CDR3 reads TGTGCCAGCAGCCCCCGCGACCTGAGGGTTAGCACAGATACGCAGTATTTT.

Details on this clone: This sample includes further DNA sequences coding for the same CDR3. The rearrangement links TRBV7-9 to TRBJ1-2, with 8 bases identical to TRBD1. Germline CDR1 is SEHNR and CDR2 is FQNEAQ (reference sequence). The CDR3 has 13 residues. V dropped 3 bases and J dropped 4; count of bases not matched to a gene: 1. The CDR3 nucleotides read TGTGCCAGCAGCTTTACAGGGGGCTATGGCTACACCTTC. This gives the protein CASSFTGGYGYTF.

The chain is built from TRBV4-3 and TRBJ2-7; a weak D match, TRBD2 (6 bases). The ends were cut back, 0 bases at V and 3 bases at J, with 9 bases in the middle. This CDR3 is built from 14 residues. Germline lookup yields CDR1 LGHNA and CDR2 YSLEER. The CDR3 region is CASSQDWRDYEQYF. The CDR3 bases are TGCGCCAGCAGCCAAGATTGGAGGGACTACGAGCAGTACTTC.

J is TRBJ2-7 and V is TRBV13; TRBD2 might be the D (7 bases). This CDR3 contains 15 residues. The V end lost 5 bases, the J end lost 5 bases, and 19 bases lay between the germline ends. The V gene's germline CDR1 is PRHDT and CDR2 FYEKMQ (reference sequence). The CDR3 reads CASSPWTGGGHEQYF. The CDR3, as DNA: TGTGCCAGCAGCCCTTGGACGGGGGGCGGCCACGAGCAGTACTTC. The full variable domain, with the rest looked up from reference TRBV13 and TRBJ2-7, is AAGVIQSPRHLIKEKRETATLKCYPIPRHDTVYWYQQGPGQDPQFLISFYEKMQSDKGSIPDRFSAQQFSDYHSELNMSSLELGDSALYFCASSPWTGGGHEQYFGPGTRLTVT.

This chain connects TRBV5-8 to TRBJ1-5; 12 positions agree with TRBD1. From germline, CDR1 is SGHTS and CDR2 YDEGEE. This CDR3 has 17 residues. Unmatched junction bases numbered 9, after V lost 1 base and J lost 7 bases. CDR3 loop: CASSLRPGQGADQPQHF. CDR3 coding DNA: TGTGCCAGCAGCTTGAGACCGGGACAGGGGGCGGACCAGCCCCAGCATTTT. The full variable domain, in which reference TRBV5-8 and TRBJ1-5 provide the parts outside the CDR3, is EAGVTQSPTHLIKTRGQQATLRCSPISGHTSVYWYQQALGLGLQFLLWYDEGEERNRGNFPPRFSGRQFPNYSSELNVNALELEDSALYLCASSLRPGQGADQPQHFGDGTRLSIL.

This clone was recorded only once. CDR3 amino acids: CASSPQDSPETQYF. The CDR3 DNA reads as TGTGCCAGCAGCCCCCAGGACTCTCCAGAGACCCAGTACTTC. This rearrangement joins TRBV7-9 to TRBJ2-5; TRBD2 might be the D (5 bases). The V and J ends lost 5 bases and 4 bases respectively, with 14 bases between them. Germline V gives CDR1 SEHNR, CDR2 FQNEAQ (reference sequence). The CDR3 runs 14 residues.

This clone has only one observation. The chain employs TRBV27 and TRBJ1-1; 10 nucleotides agree with TRBD1. Looked up from germline, CDR1 is MNHEY and CDR2 is SMNVEV (reference sequence). The CDR3 runs 15 residues. V shed 5 bases, J shed 6 bases, and the junction held 9 bases outside the gene matches. The CDR3 loop reads CASSRPGTGESEAFF. CDR3 nucleotides: TGTGCCAGCAGTCGCCCCGGGACAGGGGAATCTGAAGCTTTCTTT.

V and J are TRBV7-9 and TRBJ2-7; D may be TRBD1 (5 bases). The CDR3 sequence is 17 residues long. Germline loops: CDR1 SEHNR, CDR2 FQNEAQ (reference sequence). Trimming removed 1 base from V and 2 bases from J, with 18 bases in between. DNA of the CDR3: TGTGCCAGCAGCTTAGTGTCTGACAGCGTTGCAACCTACGAGCAGTACTTC. Its protein product is CASSLVSDSVATYEQYF.

The rearrangement uses TRBV19 and TRBJ1-4, with 8 bases fitting TRBD1. This CDR3 has 16 amino acids. The J segment lost 0 bases and the V segment lost 7 bases, leaving 7 bases of the junction unmatched. CDR1 is LNHDA, CDR2 SQIVND, per germline (reference sequence). The CDR3: CASIPGQGSTNEKLFF. CDR3 nucleotides: TGTGCCAGTATTCCCGGACAGGGATCAACTAATGAAAAACTGTTTTTT.